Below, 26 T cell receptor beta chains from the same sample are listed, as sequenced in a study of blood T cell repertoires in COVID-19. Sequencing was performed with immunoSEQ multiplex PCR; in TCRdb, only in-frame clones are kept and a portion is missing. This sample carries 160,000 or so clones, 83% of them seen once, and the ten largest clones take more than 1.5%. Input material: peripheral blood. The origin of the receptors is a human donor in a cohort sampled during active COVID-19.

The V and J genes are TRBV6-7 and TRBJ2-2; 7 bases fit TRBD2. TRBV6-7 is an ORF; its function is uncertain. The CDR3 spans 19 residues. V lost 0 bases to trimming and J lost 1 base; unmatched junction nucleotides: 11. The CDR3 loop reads CASSYSRAGRQVNTGELFF. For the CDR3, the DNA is TGTGCCAGCAGTTACTCGAGAGCGGGGAGGCAGGTGAACACCGGGGAGCTGTTTTTT.

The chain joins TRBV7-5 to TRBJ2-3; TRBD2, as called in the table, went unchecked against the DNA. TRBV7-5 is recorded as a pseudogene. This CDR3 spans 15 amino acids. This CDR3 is CVRSLRPKHVDTQYF. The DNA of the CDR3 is TGTGTCAGAAGCCTGAGGCCAAAACACGTGGATACGCAGTATTTT.

This chain's CDR3 is CASTLPRHEQFF. The CDR3 DNA is TGTGCCAGCACCCTCCCTAGGCATGAGCAGTTCTTC. The J gene is TRBJ2-1, the V gene TRBV27, with unresolved D. Germline V gives CDR1 MNHEY, CDR2 SMNVEV (reference sequence). V gave up 7 bases and J gave up 8 bases, with 12 bases separating them. The CDR3 extends over 12 amino acids.

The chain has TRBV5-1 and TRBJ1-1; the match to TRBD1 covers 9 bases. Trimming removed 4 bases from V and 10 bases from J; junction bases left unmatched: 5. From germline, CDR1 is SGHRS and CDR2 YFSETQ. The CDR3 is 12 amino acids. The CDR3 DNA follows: TGCGCCAGCAGCCCGGGGACAGGGCTAGCTTTCTTT. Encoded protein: CASSPGTGLAFF.

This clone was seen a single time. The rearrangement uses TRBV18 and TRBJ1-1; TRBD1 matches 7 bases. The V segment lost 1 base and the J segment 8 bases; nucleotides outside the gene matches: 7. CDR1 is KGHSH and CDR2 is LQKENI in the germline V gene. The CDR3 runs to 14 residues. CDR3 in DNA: TGTGCCAGCTCACCACTTGGTCAGGGGGTGGAAGCTTTCTTT. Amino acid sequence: CASSPLGQGVEAFF. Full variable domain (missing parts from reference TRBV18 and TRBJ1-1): NAGVMQNPRHLVRRRGQEARLRCSPMKGHSHVYWYRQLPEEGLKFMVYLQKENIIDESGMPKERFSAEFPKEGPSILRIQQVVRGDSAAYFCASSPLGQGVEAFFGQGTRLTVV.

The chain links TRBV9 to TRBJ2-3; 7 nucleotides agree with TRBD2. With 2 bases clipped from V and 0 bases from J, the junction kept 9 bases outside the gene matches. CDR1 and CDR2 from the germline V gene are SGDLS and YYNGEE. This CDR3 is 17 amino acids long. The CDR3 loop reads CASSVGIAGTSTDTQYF. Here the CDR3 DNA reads TGTGCCAGCAGCGTGGGAATAGCGGGTACTAGCACAGATACGCAGTATTTT. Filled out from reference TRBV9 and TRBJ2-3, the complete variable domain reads DSGVTQTPKHLITATGQRVTLRCSPRSGDLSVYWYQQSLDQGLQFLIQYYNGEERAKGNILERFSAQQFPDLHSELNLSSLELGDSALYFCASSVGIAGTSTDTQYFGPGTRLTVL.

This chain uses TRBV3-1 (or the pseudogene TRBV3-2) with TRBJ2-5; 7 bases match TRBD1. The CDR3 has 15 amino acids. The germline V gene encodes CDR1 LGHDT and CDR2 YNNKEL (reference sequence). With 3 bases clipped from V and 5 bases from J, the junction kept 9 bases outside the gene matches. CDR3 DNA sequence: TGTGCCAGCAGCCACCGACAGGGAGTCGAGGAGACCCAGTACTTC. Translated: CASSHRQGVEETQYF.

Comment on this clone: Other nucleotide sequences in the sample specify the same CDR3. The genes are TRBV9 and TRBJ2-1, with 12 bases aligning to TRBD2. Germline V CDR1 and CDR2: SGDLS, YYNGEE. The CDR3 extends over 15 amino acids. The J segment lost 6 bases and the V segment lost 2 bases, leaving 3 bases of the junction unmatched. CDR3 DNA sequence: TGTGCCAGCAGCGTTCTAGCGGGGGGGCCCAATGAGCAGTTCTTC. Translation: CASSVLAGGPNEQFF.

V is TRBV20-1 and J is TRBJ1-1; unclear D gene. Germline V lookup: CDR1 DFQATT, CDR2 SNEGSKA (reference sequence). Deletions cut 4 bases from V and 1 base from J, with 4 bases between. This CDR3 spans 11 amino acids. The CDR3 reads CSAKQNTEAFF. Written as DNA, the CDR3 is TGCAGTGCTAAACAGAACACTGAAGCTTTCTTT.

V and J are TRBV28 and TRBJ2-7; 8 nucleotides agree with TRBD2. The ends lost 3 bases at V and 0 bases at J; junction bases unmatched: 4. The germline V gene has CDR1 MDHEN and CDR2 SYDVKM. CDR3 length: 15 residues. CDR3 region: CASSFGLAGSYEQYF. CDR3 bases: TGTGCCAGCAGTTTTGGGCTAGCGGGCTCCTACGAGCAGTACTTC.

The CDR3 sequence: CASSQDRTGAGANVLTF. CDR3 nucleotide sequence: TGTGCCAGCAGCCAAGATAGGACAGGGGCCGGGGCCAACGTCCTGACTTTC. The rearrangement uses TRBV14 and TRBJ2-6; 9 nucleotides match TRBD1. CDR1 and CDR2 from the germline V gene are SGHDN and FVKESK. The CDR3 sequence is 17 residues long. The J segment lost 4 bases and the V segment lost 0 bases, leaving 4 bases of the junction unmatched.

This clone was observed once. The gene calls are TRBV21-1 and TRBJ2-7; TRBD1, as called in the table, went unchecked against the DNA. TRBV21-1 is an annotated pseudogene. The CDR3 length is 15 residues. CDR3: CASSKHRSPLYEQYF. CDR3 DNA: TGTGCCAGCAGCAAACACAGGTCTCCCCTCTACGAGCAGTACTTC.

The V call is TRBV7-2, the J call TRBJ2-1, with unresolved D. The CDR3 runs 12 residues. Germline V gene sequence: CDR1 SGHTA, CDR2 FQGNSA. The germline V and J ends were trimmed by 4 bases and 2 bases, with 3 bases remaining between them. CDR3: CASSSTYNEQFF. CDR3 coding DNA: TGTGCCAGCAGCTCAACCTACAATGAGCAGTTCTTC.

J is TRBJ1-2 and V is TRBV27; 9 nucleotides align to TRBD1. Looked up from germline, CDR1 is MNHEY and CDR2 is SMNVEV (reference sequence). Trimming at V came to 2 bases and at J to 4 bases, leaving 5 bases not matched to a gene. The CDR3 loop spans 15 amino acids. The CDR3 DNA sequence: TGTGCCAGCAGTTTAAAGACAGGGGGGGTCTATGGCTACACCTTC. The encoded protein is CASSLKTGGVYGYTF.

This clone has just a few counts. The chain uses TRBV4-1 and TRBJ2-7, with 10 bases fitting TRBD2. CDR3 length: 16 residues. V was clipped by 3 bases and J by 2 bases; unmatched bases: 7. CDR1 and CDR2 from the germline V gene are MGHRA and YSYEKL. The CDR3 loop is CASSHLGLANTYEQYF. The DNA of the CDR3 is TGCGCCAGCAGCCACCTGGGACTAGCGAACACCTACGAGCAGTACTTC.

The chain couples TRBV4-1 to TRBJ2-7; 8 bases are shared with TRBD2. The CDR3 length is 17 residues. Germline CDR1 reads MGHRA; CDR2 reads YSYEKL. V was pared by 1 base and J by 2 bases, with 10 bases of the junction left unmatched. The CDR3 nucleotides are TGCGCCAGCAGCCAAGTCGGAGGTCTAGCGGGCACCTACGAGCAGTACTTC. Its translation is CASSQVGGLAGTYEQYF.

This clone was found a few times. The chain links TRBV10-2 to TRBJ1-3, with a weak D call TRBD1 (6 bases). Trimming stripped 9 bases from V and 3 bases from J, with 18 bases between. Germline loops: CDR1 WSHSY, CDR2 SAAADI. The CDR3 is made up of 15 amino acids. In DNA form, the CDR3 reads TGCGCCAGTCAGACCCAGGGGTCACATGGAAACACCATATATTTT. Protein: CASQTQGSHGNTIYF.

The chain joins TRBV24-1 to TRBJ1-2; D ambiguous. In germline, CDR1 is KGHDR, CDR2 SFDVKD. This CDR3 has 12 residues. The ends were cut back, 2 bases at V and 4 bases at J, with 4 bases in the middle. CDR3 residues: CATSDSSYGYTF. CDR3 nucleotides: TGTGCCACCAGTGATTCCAGCTATGGCTACACCTTC.

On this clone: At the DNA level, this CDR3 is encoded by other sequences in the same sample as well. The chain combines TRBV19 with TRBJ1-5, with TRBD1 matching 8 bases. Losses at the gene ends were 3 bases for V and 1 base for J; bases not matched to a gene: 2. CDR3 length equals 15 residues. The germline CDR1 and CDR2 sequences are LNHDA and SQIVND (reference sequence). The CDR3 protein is CASSIRQGSNQPQHF. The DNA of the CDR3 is TGTGCCAGTAGTATCCGACAGGGGAGCAATCAGCCCCAGCATTTT.

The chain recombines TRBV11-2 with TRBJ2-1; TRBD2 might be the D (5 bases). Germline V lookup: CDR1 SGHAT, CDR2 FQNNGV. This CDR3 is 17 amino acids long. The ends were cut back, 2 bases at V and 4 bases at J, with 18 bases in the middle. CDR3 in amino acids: CASSLIPGNGPYNEQFF. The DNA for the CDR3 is TGTGCCAGCAGCTTAATCCCGGGAAACGGCCCTTACAATGAGCAGTTCTTC.

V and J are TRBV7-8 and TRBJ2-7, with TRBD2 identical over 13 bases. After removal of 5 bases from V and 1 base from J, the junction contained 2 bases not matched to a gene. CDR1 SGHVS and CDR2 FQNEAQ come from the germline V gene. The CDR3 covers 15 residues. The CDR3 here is CASSPGLAGSYEQYF. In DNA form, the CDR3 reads TGTGCCAGCAGCCCGGGACTAGCGGGGTCCTACGAGCAGTACTTC.

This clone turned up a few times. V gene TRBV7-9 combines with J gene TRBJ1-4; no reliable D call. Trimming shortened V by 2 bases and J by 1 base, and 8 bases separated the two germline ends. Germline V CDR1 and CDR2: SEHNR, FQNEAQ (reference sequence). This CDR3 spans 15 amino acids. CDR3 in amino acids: CASSLFLRTNEKLFF. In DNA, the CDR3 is TGTGCCAGCAGCTTATTTTTGAGAACTAATGAAAAACTGTTTTTT.

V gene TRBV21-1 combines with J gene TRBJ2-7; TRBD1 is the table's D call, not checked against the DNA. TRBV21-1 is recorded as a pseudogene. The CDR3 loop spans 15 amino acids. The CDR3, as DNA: TGTGCCAGCAGCACTACGAGGGACAGCCATTACGAGCAGTACTTC. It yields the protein CASSTTRDSHYEQYF.

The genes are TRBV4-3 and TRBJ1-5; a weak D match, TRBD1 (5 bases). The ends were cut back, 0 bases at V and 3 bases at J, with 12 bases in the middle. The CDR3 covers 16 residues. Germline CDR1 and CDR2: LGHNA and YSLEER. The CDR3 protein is CASSQDWGGYNQPQHF. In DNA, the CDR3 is TGCGCCAGCAGCCAAGATTGGGGGGGATACAATCAGCCCCAGCATTTT.

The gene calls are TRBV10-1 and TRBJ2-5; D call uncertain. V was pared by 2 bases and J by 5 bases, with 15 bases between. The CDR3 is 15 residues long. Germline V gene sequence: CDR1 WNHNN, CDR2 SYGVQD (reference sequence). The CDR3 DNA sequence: TGCGCCAGCAGTGAGACGACTGCCTCCGGGGAGACCCAGTACTTC. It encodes CASSETTASGETQYF.

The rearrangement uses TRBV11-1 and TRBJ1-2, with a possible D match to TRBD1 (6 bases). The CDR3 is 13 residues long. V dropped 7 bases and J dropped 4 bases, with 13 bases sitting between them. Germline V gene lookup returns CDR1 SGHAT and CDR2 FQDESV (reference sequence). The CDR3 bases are TGTGCCAGCACCCCCGGGGGGGCCTATGGCTACACCTTC. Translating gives CASTPGGAYGYTF.